This TCR beta chain was obtained from a study of CXCR3-negative and CXCR3-positive naive CD8 T cells. Across the whole study: Some 150 million TRB reads were obtained in total, which works out to about 1.5 +/- 0.3 million per library.

Naive cells were sorted as CD45RO-, CCR7+, CD27+ and CD95-. Regarding the study as a whole: Diversity ran similarly high across both naive subsets but far lower in memory CD8+ cells. CXCR3-negative naive cells had less hydrophobic TRB CDR3s than did CXCR3-positive naive cells.

Remarks on this clonotype: Its antigen is not identified.

Each TRB cDNA library was prepared by 5' RACE (with UMI labels). TCRdb re-called the 5' RACE reads and shows each CDR3 protein once, DNA omitted. This sample's table has 4,000 to 6,000 distinct CDR3 sequences. Germline CDR1 MDHEN, CDR2 SYDVKM. The CDR3 has 15 residues. The receptor comes from a human donor in good health. Some clones in this sample may be carry-over from other donors' samples. Sequencing was performed on naive CXCR3+ CD8+ T cells from blood. The sample's subset: CD45RO-CCR7+CD27+CD95- naive CD8+ T cells expressing CXCR3 (TNR3+). The chain combines TRBV28 with TRBJ1-5; there is no DNA to check the TCRdb D call of TRBD1. Here the CDR3 reads CASSSGVRGNQPQHF.